Below, 17 T cell receptor beta chains from the same sample are listed, as sequenced in a study of shared clonotypes between healthy human individuals. Sequencing was performed with immunoSEQ multiplex PCR; in TCRdb, only in-frame clones are kept and a portion is missing. The sample lists about 2,500,000 clones, approximately 94% occurring once. Sequencing was done on a sample of naive CD4+ T cells sorted from blood. Sample subset: CD45RA+ positively selected. The receptors derive from a man aged 18 to 30 in good health.

Worth noting for this clone: At one boundary the junction diverges from the germline segment, which might be a read error. This chain links TRBV28 with TRBJ2-7, with TRBD1 as a possible D gene (5 bases). This CDR3 has 12 residues. Looked up from germline, CDR1 is MDHEN and CDR2 is SYDVKM. DNA for the CDR3: TGTGCCAGCAGTTTAAGGGCAGGGCAACCTAACTTC. Protein product: CASSLRAGQPNF.

The chain has TRBV2 and TRBJ1-1; D not certain. Trimming took 11 bases from V and 2 from J, leaving 12 bases between them. The CDR3 runs to 12 residues. CDR1 and CDR2 (germline): SNHLY, FYNNEI. The CDR3 reads CALEEYNTEAFF. The CDR3 DNA follows: TGTGCCCTTGAGGAATACAACACTGAAGCTTTCTTT.

This rearrangement joins TRBV30 to TRBJ2-7, with D possibly called TRBD1 or TRBD2 (5 bases each). V was clipped by 8 bases and J by 1 base, with 18 bases between them. Germline assignment: CDR1 GTSNPN and CDR2 SVGIG (reference sequence). The CDR3 has 14 residues. The CDR3 nucleotides are TGTGCCGCCAGGGATGGGGACCGTTCCTACGAGCAGTACTTC. Its translation: CAARDGDRSYEQYF.

The DNA for the CDR3 is TGTGCCAGCAGGTGGGAGACAGGGAAGAACACTGAAGCTTTCTTT. Translating it yields CASRWETGKNTEAFF. The J gene is TRBJ1-1, the V gene TRBV2; 7 nucleotides agree with TRBD1. The CDR3 loop spans 15 amino acids. Germline V gives CDR1 SNHLY, CDR2 FYNNEI. The V gene end was trimmed by 6 bases and the J gene end by 1 base; junction bases not matched to a gene: 8.

The chain is built from TRBV30 and TRBJ2-3; the match to TRBD1 covers 10 bases. This CDR3 has 15 residues. V dropped 6 bases and J dropped 4; count of bases not matched to a gene: 10. Germline CDR1 is GTSNPN and CDR2 is SVGIG (reference sequence). Here the CDR3 DNA reads TGTGCCTGTGAAGCGGGACAGGGGAAATCAGATACGCAGTATTTT. Translated: CACEAGQGKSDTQYF.

As DNA, the CDR3 is TGTGCCAGCAGTAAGGGGGCCTCTAGCACAGATACGCAGTATTTT. This codes for CASSKGASSTDTQYF. This chain uses TRBV28 with TRBJ2-3, with 7 bases aligning to TRBD1. Germline CDR1 and CDR2: MDHEN and SYDVKM. The CDR3 length is 15 residues. Unmatched junction bases numbered 5, after V lost 5 bases and J lost 0 bases.

The genes are TRBV5-1 and TRBJ2-2; TRBD2 matches 9 bases. This CDR3 has 18 residues. Germline-derived CDR1 and CDR2 are SGHRS and YFSETQ. V was clipped by 7 bases and J by 3 bases; unmatched bases: 16. CDR3: CASLPGTSPVVDTGELFF. The DNA for the CDR3 is TGCGCCAGCCTCCCAGGGACTAGCCCTGTTGTTGACACCGGGGAGCTGTTTTTT.

V usage is TRBV7-3 and J usage is TRBJ2-3; 7 bases match TRBD2. The CDR3 runs 13 residues. Trimming took 5 bases from V and 10 from J; bases not matched to a gene: 9. Germline CDR1 and CDR2: SGHTA and FQGTGA. CDR3 in DNA: TGTGCCAGCAGCCCCCAAGGGGACTACTCGCAGTATTTT. Translating it yields CASSPQGDYSQYF.

The rearrangement joins TRBV6-5 to TRBJ2-1; 7 bases are shared with TRBD2. CDR3 length: 16 residues. Germline CDR1 is MNHEY and CDR2 is SVGAGI. V dropped 4 bases and J dropped 1; count of bases not matched to a gene: 7. CDR3 nucleotide sequence: TGTGCCAGCAGTTCTCAAGCGGGATGGTCCTACAATGAGCAGTTCTTC. Amino acids: CASSSQAGWSYNEQFF.

As concerns this clone: Other nucleotide sequences in the sample specify the same CDR3. This chain links TRBV18 with TRBJ1-2, with 7 bases identical to TRBD1. The germline CDR1 and CDR2 sequences are KGHSH and LQKENI. V lost 4 bases to trimming and J lost 2 bases; unmatched junction nucleotides: 4. This CDR3 has 14 amino acids. The chain's CDR3 is CASSQGTDNYGYTF. The CDR3 DNA reads as TGTGCCAGCTCACAGGGGACAGACAACTATGGCTACACCTTC.

This rearrangement joins TRBV11-3 to TRBJ1-2; no clear D. The V gene's germline CDR1 is SGHNT and CDR2 YENEEA. Trimming removed 5 bases at V and 1 base at J, with 14 bases between. CDR3 length: 15 amino acids. The CDR3 DNA sequence: TGTGCCAGCAGCCCTAGGACCCTTGTTAACTATGGCTACACCTTC. It is translated as CASSPRTLVNYGYTF.

The chain combines TRBV7-8 with TRBJ2-5; 8 bases align to TRBD1. CDR3 length: 15 amino acids. Germline assignment: CDR1 SGHVS and CDR2 FQNEAQ. V lost 5 bases to trimming and J lost 4 bases; unmatched junction nucleotides: 9. The CDR3 sequence is CASSANAGGPETQYF. The CDR3 DNA reads TGTGCCAGCAGCGCAAATGCAGGGGGCCCAGAGACCCAGTACTTC.

The chain joins TRBV5-5 to TRBJ1-5; D remains unclear. The V end lost 1 base, the J end lost 3 bases, and 8 bases lay between the germline ends. There are 14 residues in the CDR3. Germline V gives CDR1 SGHKS, CDR2 YYEKEE (reference sequence). CDR3 sequence reads: CASSLSQPNQPQHF. DNA for the CDR3: TGTGCCAGCAGCTTGTCCCAGCCCAATCAGCCCCAGCATTTT.

CDR3 in DNA: TGTGCCAGCAGCTTCCGGGACATACGATCCCTCGAGCAGTACTTC. It is translated as CASSFRDIRSLEQYF. The chain has TRBV5-6 and TRBJ2-7, with D perhaps matching TRBD1 (6 bases). V lost 2 bases and J 6 bases, leaving 18 bases between the germline ends. The V gene's germline CDR1 is SGHDT and CDR2 YYEEEE. The CDR3 sequence is 15 residues long.

This chain uses TRBV6-1 with TRBJ1-5; TRBD1 agrees at 8 bases. This CDR3 comprises 15 residues. Germline V lookup: CDR1 MNHNS, CDR2 SASEGT. J lost 6 bases, V lost 7 bases, and 11 bases had no gene match. The CDR3 region is CASTLTGVPTQPQHF. The CDR3 DNA reads as TGTGCCAGCACCTTGACAGGGGTCCCCACTCAGCCCCAGCATTTT.

The rearrangement links TRBV10-3 to TRBJ1-1; maybe TRBD1 (5 bases). The length of the CDR3 is 14 residues. The germline gives CDR1 ENHRY, CDR2 SYGVKD. V was clipped by 4 bases and J by 1 base, with 10 bases between them. CDR3 protein: CAISARDPNTEAFF. CDR3 DNA sequence: TGTGCCATCAGTGCCCGGGACCCGAACACTGAAGCTTTCTTT.

The genes are TRBV2 and TRBJ1-5; 7 bases agree with TRBD1. The CDR3 runs to 16 residues. Germline V gene data show CDR1 as SNHLY and CDR2 as FYNNEI. Germline trimming cut 2 bases from V and 0 bases from J; bases unmatched to any gene: 4. CDR3 amino acids: CASSEQGGHSNQPQHF. The CDR3 region has the DNA TGTGCCAGCAGTGAACAAGGGGGCCATAGCAATCAGCCCCAGCATTTT.